One TCR beta chain is described in this entry. What it binds is not known. These data come from a study of graft-versus-host responses after intestinal transplantation. Study-wide results and limits: Some patients had graft-donor T cell macrochimerism, and their allografts showed high graft-versus-host to host-versus-graft clonal ratios.

This table comes from immunoSEQ multiplex PCR, and its TCRdb copy is limited to in-frame clones, with some not included. The sample carries fewer than 150,000 clones, around nine tenths recorded once. In germline, CDR1 is SGHRS, CDR2 YFSETQ. V was cut by 1 base and J by 4 bases, with 5 bases left in between. The CDR3 spans 13 residues. This specimen was unstimulated CD4+ T cells sorted from spleen or lymph node cells, taken before intestinal transplant. The rearrangement links TRBV5-1 to TRBJ2-2; D might be TRBD1 (5 bases). This sequence was found in a human donor who received an intestinal transplant. The CDR3 sequence: CASSLQGTGELFF. In DNA form, the CDR3 reads TGCGCCAGCAGCTTGCAGGGCACCGGGGAGCTGTTTTTT.